This T cell receptor (beta chain) was retrieved from a study of blood T cell repertoires in COVID-19 (dated by TCRdb to 2018 to 2020). Context from the whole study: Samples from collaborators originated in the United States, Italy and Spain and spanned both the acute and convalescent phases of COVID-19. Samples were obtained from the ongoing ImmuneRACE study (first 160 participants) and from over 1,000 subjects provided by 6 global collaborators. The prospective study material was composed of cDNA or gDNA derived from T cells, B-cell-depleted T cells, or PBMCs. A de-identified subject ID, COVID-19 status, age in years and sex were almost always included in the sample metadata. A freely available public database, intended as a resource for researchers studying the immune response to SARS-CoV-2, is where the repertoires were released. HLA class I and class II types, where available, came from metadata supplied by the sample provider rather than from assay-based typing. Subjects who had been exposed to COVID-19, were actively infected with it, or had recovered from it provided the deeply sampled blood TCRbeta repertoires that made up the dataset.

From cysteine to phenylalanine, the CDR3 is 15 amino acids long. The sequence is cut down to CDR3 DNA, 45 bases in frame from base 1. The CDR1 and CDR2 encoded by the germline V gene are SGDLS and YYNGEE. Trimming accounts for 3 bases at V and 7 bases at J, while the number of junction bases matched to no gene is 5. The investigation overall reported the following: Clinical and demographic metadata were provided uncurated, with the amount varying by source and participant.

TCRbeta CDR3 regions were amplified from genomic DNA using the immunoSEQ Assay, a bias-controlled multiplex PCR. The study's own analysis went as follows. The number of nucleated cells in each sample was estimated by amplification of reference gene primers within the assay. To quantify the absolute abundance of each unique TCRbeta CDR3 rearrangement, sequence reads were collapsed and filtered. For each sample, productive Simpson clonality was calculated as the square root of Simpson's diversity index across productive rearrangements. The immuneACCESS repertoire file appears here via TCRdb, limited to in-frame rearrangements. These files lack a portion of the clones; in checked studies, under half of the deficit traces to unresolved V genes, and the cause of the others is not known. The V and J calls and clone size are taken from that table; D and trimming were inferred from the DNA. Counted in this sample were around 100,000 clones; approximately 78% of them appeared once. Roughly 7.9% of the sample comes from the top ten.

Each collaborating institution followed its own protocols to collect whole blood in K2EDTA tubes. For TCRbeta analysis, collaborators shipped samples as frozen whole blood, isolated PBMCs, or DNA extracted from either of those sample types. This clone was observed a few times. It has no known antigen specificity. No clone much larger than this one lies a single base away; base qualities are absent. In this chain, TRBV9 is recombined with TRBJ1-6; the junction holds 9 bases that match TRBD1. This receptor was obtained from an older man with acute or convalescent COVID-19. The sequenced sample was peripheral blood. The CDR3 protein sequence reads: CASSGRDRVNSPLHF. DNA sequence: TGTGCCAGCAGCGGCCGGGACAGGGTCAATTCACCCCTCCACTTT.